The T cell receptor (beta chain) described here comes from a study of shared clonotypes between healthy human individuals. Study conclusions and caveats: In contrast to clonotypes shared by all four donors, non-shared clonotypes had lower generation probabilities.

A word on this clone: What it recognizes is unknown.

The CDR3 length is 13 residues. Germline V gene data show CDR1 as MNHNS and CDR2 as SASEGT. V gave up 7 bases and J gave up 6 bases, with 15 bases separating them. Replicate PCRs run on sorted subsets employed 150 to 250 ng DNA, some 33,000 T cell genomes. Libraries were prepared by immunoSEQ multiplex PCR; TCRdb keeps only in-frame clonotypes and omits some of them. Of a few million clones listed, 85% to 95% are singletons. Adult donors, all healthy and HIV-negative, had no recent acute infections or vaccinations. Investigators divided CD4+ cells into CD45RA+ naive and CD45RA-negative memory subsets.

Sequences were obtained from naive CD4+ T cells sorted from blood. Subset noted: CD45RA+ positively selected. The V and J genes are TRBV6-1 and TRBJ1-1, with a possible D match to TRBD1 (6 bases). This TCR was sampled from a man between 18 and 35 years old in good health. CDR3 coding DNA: TGTGCCAGCACCACAGGGAATAGCGCTGAAGCTTTCTTT. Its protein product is CASTTGNSAEAFF.